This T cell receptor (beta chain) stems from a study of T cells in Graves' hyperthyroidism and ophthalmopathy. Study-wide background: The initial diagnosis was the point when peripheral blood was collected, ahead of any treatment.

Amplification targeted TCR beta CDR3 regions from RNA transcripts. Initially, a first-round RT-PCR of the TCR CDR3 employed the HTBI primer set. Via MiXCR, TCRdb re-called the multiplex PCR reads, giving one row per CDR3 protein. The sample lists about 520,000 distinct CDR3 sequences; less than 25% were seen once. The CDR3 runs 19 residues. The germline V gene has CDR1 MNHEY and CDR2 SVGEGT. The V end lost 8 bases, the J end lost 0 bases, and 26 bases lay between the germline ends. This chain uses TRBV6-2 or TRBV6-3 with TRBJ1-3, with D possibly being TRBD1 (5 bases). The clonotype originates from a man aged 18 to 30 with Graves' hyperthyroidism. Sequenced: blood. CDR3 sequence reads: CASRLSGAGGVYSGNTIYF. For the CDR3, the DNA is TGTGCCAGCCGCCTTTCCGGGGCCGGCGGTGTGTACTCTGGAAACACCATATATTTT.